This T cell receptor beta chain was obtained from a study of radiotherapy plus CTLA-4 blockade in lung cancer (dated by TCRdb to the late 2010s). Background on the whole study: Among the enrolled patients, about 19% had an objective response, and less than 40% reached disease control.

The library was prepared using the immunoSEQ multiplex PCR assay. Not all clones reach the TCRdb copy of this immuneACCESS table, which keeps in-frame sequences only. Checked studies attribute under half of the gap to unresolved V genes and leave the rest unexplained. The sample table contains approximately 46,000 clones; only one count was recorded for roughly 84% of them. The ten top clones hold 25% to 30% of the sample. Study-wide conclusions, independent of this receptor: The strongest predictors of response were reported to be early dynamic shifts in blood T cell clones along with a rise in serum interferon-beta following radiation. TCR clones derived from tumors expanded in peripheral blood after treatment with radiotherapy and ipilimumab.

The study evaluated CTLA-4 blockade (ipilimumab) given together with focal radiation therapy in patients who had chemo-refractory metastatic non-small-cell lung cancer. About this clone: What antigen it recognizes has not been identified. Base quality data are lacking; no much larger clone is found one base away.

Via the germline V gene, CDR1 is ENHRY and CDR2 SYGVKD. Its CDR3 holds 13 amino acids, cysteine through phenylalanine. Solely the CDR3 DNA is kept, with 39 bases framed from the first base. Trimming at the junction amounts to 3 bases on V and 7 bases on J, and the germline ends lie 13 bases apart. The source of this sequence is a human donor with non-small cell lung cancer whose response to radiotherapy plus ipilimumab could not be evaluated. The source material was peripheral blood, sampled from a patient treated with radiotherapy plus ipilimumab. The receptor chain draws on TRBV10-3 and TRBJ2-7; the D gene cannot be named for sure. The DNA sequence follows: TGTGCCATCAGTGATGGCGCCGTGACTGAGCAGTACTTC. Its coded protein is CAISDGAVTEQYF.